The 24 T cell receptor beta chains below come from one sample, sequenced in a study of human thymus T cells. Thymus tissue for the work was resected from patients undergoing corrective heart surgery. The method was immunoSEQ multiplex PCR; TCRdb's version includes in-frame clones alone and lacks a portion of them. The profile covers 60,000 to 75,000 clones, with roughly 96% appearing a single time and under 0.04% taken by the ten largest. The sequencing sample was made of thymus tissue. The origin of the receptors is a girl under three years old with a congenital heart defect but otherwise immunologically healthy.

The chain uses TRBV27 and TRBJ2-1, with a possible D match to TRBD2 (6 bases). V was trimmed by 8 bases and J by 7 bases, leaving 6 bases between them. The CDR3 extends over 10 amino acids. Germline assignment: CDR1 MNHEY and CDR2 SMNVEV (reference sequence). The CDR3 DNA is TGTGCCAGCCGGGGGAATGAGCAGTTCTTC. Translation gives CASRGNEQFF.

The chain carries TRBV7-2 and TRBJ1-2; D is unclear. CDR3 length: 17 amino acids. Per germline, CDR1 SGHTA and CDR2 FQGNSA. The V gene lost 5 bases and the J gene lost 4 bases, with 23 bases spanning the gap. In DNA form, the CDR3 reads TGTGCCAGCAGCCCGACAAACAACCCGGACCCGGGCTATGGCTACACCTTC. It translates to CASSPTNNPDPGYGYTF.

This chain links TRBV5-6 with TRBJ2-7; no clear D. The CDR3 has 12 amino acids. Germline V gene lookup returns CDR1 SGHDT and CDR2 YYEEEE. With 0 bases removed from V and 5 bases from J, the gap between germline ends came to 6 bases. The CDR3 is CASSLASHEQYF. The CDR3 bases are TGTGCCAGCAGCTTGGCTTCCCACGAGCAGTACTTC.

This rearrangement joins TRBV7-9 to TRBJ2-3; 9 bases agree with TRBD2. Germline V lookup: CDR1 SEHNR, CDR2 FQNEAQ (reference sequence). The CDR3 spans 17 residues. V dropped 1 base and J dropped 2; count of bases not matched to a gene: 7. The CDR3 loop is CASSLEFPSGITDTQYF. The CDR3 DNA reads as TGTGCCAGCAGCTTAGAATTCCCTAGCGGGATCACAGATACGCAGTATTTT.

In DNA, the CDR3 is TGTGCCAGCAGCGTAGCTGTGACAGGGTACTATACAGATACGCAGTATTTT. Its protein product is CASSVAVTGYYTDTQYF. The chain joins TRBV9 to TRBJ2-3, with TRBD1 matching 7 bases. The CDR3 loop spans 17 amino acids. Per the germline V gene, CDR1 is SGDLS and CDR2 is YYNGEE. Trimming removed 0 bases from V and 3 bases from J; junction bases left unmatched: 10.

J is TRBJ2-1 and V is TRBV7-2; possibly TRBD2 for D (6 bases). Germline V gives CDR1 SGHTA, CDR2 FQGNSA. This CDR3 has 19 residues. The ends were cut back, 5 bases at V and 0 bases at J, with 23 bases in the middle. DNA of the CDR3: TGTGCCAGCAGCGATAGAGGGGACCGCCTAGCGCCCTCCTACAATGAGCAGTTCTTC. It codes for CASSDRGDRLAPSYNEQFF.

The CDR3 DNA sequence: TGTGCCAGCAGCCCTTCCAGACGGACCCCGAACACCGGGGAGCTGTTTTTT. Translated: CASSPSRRTPNTGELFF. The chain carries TRBV7-9 and TRBJ2-2; no firm D call. CDR1 and CDR2 (germline): SEHNR, FQNEAQ (reference sequence). The CDR3 sequence is 17 residues long. V was trimmed by 5 bases and J by 0 bases, leaving 16 bases between them.

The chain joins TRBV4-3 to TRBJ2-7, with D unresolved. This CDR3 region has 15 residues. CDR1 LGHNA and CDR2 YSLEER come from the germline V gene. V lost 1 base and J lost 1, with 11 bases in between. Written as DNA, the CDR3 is TGCGCCAGCAGCCAAGGTCCCCATGATTCCTACGAGCAGTACTTC. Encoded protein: CASSQGPHDSYEQYF.

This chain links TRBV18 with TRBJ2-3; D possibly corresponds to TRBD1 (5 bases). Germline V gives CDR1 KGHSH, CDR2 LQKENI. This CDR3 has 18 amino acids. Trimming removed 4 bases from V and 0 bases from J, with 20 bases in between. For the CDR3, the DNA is TGTGCCAGCTCACGAATTATATGGACAAGGGCTAGCACAGATACGCAGTATTTT. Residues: CASSRIIWTRASTDTQYF.

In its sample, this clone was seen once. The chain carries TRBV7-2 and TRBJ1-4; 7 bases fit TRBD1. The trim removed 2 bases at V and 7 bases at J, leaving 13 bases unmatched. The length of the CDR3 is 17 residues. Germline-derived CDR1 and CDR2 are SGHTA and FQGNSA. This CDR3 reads CASSLHQGVLPSEKLFF. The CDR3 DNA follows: TGTGCCAGCAGCTTACACCAGGGGGTCCTACCATCTGAAAAACTGTTTTTT.

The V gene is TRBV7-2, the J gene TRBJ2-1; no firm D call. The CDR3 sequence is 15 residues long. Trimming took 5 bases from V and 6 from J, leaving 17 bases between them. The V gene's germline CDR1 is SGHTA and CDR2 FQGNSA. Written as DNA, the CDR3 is TGTGCCAGCAGCCCCCGACCGACTCCCGGCAATGAGCAGTTCTTC. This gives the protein CASSPRPTPGNEQFF.

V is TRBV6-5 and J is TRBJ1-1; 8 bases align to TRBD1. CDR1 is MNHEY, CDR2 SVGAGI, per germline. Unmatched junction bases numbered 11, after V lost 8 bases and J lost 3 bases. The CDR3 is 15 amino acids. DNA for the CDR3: TGTGCCAGCGGGGCAAACAGGGGGAAAGACACTGAAGCTTTCTTT. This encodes CASGANRGKDTEAFF.

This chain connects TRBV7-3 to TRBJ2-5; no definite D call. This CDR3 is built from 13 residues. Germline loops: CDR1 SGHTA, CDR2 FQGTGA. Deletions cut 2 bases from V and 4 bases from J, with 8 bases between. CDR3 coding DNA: TGTGCCAGCAGCTTAGGTGGCACAGAGACCCAGTACTTC. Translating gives CASSLGGTETQYF.

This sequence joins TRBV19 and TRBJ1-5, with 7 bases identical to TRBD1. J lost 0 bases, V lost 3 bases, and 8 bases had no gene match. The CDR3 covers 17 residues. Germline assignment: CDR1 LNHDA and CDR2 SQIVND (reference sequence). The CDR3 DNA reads TGTGCCAGTAGTATCCAGCGGACAGGTTATAGCAATCAGCCCCAGCATTTT. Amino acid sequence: CASSIQRTGYSNQPQHF.

CDR3 bases: TGTGCCAGCAGCCAAGATTCCACCCGGGTTACTCTGTACTTC. Its translation is CASSQDSTRVTLYF. J is TRBJ2-7 and V is TRBV14; D is unclear. The germline gives CDR1 SGHDN, CDR2 FVKESK. V was pared by 0 bases and J by 12 bases, with 18 bases between. The CDR3 is 14 amino acids.

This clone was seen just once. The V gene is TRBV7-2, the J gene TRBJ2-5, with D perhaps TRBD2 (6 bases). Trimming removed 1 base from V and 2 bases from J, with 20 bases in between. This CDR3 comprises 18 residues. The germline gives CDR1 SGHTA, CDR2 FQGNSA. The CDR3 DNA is TGTGCCAGCAGCTTAGATAGGAGGCTGACGGGGACTCAAGAGACCCAGTACTTC. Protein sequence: CASSLDRRLTGTQETQYF.

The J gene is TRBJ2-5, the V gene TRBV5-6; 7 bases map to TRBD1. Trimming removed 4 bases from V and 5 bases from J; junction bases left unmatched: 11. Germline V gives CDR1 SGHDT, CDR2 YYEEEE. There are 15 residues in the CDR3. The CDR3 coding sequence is TGTGCCAGCAGCCACCTAGACAGGGAAGGGGAGACCCAGTACTTC. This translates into CASSHLDREGETQYF.

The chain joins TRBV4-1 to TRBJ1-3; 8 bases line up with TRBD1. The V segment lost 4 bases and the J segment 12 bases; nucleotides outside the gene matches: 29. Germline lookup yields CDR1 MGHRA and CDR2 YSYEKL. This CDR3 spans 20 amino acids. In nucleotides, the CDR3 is TGCGCCAGCAGCCCACCCCCGGGACAGGCTATCGCACCGGCGGCCGGGTTCATATATTTT. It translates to CASSPPPGQAIAPAAGFIYF.

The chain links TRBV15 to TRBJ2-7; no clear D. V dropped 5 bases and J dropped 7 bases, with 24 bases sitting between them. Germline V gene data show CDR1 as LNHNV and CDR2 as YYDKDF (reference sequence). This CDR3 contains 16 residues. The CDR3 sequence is CATSSKVAEIPQEQYF. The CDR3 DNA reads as TGTGCCACCAGCTCCAAAGTGGCCGAAATACCCCAGGAGCAGTACTTC.

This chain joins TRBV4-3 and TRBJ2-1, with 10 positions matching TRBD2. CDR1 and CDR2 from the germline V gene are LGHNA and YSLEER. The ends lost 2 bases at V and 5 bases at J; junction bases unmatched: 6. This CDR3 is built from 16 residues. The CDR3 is CASSQSGTSVHNEQFF. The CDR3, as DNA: TGCGCCAGCAGCCAATCCGGGACTAGCGTCCACAATGAGCAGTTCTTC.

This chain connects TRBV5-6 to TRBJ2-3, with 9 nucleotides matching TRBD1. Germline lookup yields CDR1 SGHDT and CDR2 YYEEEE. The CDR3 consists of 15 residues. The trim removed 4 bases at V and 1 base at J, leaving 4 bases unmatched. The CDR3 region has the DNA TGTGCCAGCAGCACCCGGGACAGGGGCACAGATACGCAGTATTTT. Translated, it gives CASSTRDRGTDTQYF.

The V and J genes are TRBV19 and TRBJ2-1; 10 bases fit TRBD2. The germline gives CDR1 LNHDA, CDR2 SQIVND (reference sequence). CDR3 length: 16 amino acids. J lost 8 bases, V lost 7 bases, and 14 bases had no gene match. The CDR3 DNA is TGTGCCAGTAAGCCCCCCCCTAGCGGGAGTCGCGATGAGCAGTTCTTC. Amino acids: CASKPPPSGSRDEQFF.

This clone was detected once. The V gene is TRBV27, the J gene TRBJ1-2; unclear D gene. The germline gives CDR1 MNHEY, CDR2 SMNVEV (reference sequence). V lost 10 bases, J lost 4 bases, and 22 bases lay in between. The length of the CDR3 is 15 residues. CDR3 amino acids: CATTPTAKIRYGYTF. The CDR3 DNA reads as TGTGCCACCACCCCGACGGCCAAAATCCGCTATGGCTACACCTTC.

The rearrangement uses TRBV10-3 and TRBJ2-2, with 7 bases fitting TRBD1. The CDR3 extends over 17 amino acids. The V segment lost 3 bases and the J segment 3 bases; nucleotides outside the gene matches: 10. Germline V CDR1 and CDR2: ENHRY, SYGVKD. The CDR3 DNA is TGTGCCATCAGTGAACCTGGTTACAGGGGACACACCGGGGAGCTGTTTTTT. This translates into CAISEPGYRGHTGELFF.